The text below deals with one T cell receptor (beta chain). What it binds is unknown. This sample was included in a study of T cell clonotyping in hematopoietic cell transplantation. Regarding the study as a whole: Cells were unsorted, so CD4 and CD8 contributions were not separated. Graft donor and pretransplant recipient Inverse Simpson Index values predicted broader posttransplant TCR diversity. Pathologically expanded recipient clonotypes increased progressively from day 30 to day 180 as diversity fell. At the given depth, recipient repertoires were over 95% de novo clonotypes.

Profiling relied on immunoSEQ multiplex PCR, and the TCRdb table lists in-frame clones only, not all of them. The sample has tens of thousands of clones; 90% to 95% are singletons. The sequenced material came from peripheral blood mononuclear cells. The receptor's source is a woman aged 45-65 years in good health. Some clones in this sample may be carry-over from other donors' samples.

The CDR3 is CASSTEQGAQPQHF. Written as DNA, the CDR3 is TGTGCCAGTAGTACAGAACAGGGGGCCCAGCCCCAGCATTTT. The chain joins TRBV19 to TRBJ1-5, with 9 nucleotides matching TRBD1. The germline gives CDR1 LNHDA, CDR2 SQIVND (reference sequence). CDR3 length: 14 amino acids. J lost 7 bases, V lost 4 bases, and 5 bases had no gene match.